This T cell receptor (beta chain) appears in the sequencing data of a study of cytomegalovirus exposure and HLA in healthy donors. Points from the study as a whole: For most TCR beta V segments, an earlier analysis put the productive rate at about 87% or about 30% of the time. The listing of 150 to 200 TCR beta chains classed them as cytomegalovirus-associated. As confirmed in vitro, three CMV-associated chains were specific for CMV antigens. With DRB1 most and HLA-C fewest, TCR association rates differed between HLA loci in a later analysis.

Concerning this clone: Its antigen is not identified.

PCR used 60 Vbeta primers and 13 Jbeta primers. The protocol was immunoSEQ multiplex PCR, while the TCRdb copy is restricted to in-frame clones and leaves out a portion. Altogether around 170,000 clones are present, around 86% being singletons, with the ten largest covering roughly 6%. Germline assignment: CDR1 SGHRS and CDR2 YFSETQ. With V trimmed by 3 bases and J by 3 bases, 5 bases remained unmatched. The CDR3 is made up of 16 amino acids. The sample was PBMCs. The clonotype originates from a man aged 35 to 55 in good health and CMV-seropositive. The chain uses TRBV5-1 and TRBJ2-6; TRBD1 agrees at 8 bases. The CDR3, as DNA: TGCGCCAGCAGCTCCGGACAGGGTGGTGGGGCCAACGTCCTGACTTTC. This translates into CASSSGQGGGANVLTF.